These 22 T cell receptor beta chains were sequenced from one sample in a study of human T cells and chemical hapten exposure. Each CDR3 protein is one row after TCRdb ran MiXCR on the RACE reads. The data contain around 330,000 distinct CDR3 sequences, around 5.5% of them singletons. The time point denotes: pre-sensitization, week 0. Treatment of the sample: therapeutic diphenylcyclopropenone sensitization with weekly scalp DPC. Sequenced here: whole blood, sampled in connection with sensitization to the hapten diphenylcyclopropenone (DPC). The receptor source for this set is a woman aged 18-35 years with alopecia areata. Some clones in this sample may be carry-over from other donors' samples.

This clonotype appeared a few times. This sequence joins TRBV2 and TRBJ1-6; a weak D match, TRBD1 (5 bases). Per germline, CDR1 SNHLY and CDR2 FYNNEI. The CDR3 loop spans 16 amino acids. Trimming removed 2 bases at V and 9 bases at J, with 17 bases between. The CDR3 DNA reads TGTGCCAGCAGTGAATGGGCAGGGTCAGCGAGTTCACCCCTCCACTTT. The encoded protein is CASSEWAGSASSPLHF.

The sample holds a few counts of this clonotype. The V gene is TRBV11-2, the J gene TRBJ1-3; D is ambiguous. V dropped 1 base and J dropped 6 bases, with 10 bases sitting between them. The CDR3 sequence is 14 residues long. CDR1 and CDR2 from the germline V gene are SGHAT and FQNNGV. The CDR3 DNA reads TGTGCCAGCAGCTTAGTTTATGGGGAAAACACCATATATTTT. Its translation is CASSLVYGENTIYF. The entire variable domain, with the rest obtained from reference TRBV11-2 and TRBJ1-3, is as follows: EAGVAQSPRYKIIEKRQSVAFWCNPISGHATLYWYQQILGQGPKLLIQFQNNGVVDDSQLPKDRFSAERLKGVDSTLKIQPAKLEDSAVYLCASSLVYGENTIYFGEGSWLTVV.

The sample holds many counts of this clonotype. The chain recombines TRBV7-8 with TRBJ1-2; no definite D call. Germline lookup yields CDR1 SGHVS and CDR2 FQNEAQ. V lost 5 bases, J lost 4 bases, and 14 bases lay in between. The CDR3 extends over 14 amino acids. CDR3 residues: CASSPGSTAYGYTF. As DNA, the CDR3 is TGTGCCAGCAGCCCCGGGTCCACCGCCTATGGCTACACCTTC.

The sample holds many counts of this clonotype. This chain links TRBV27 with TRBJ1-5; D unclear. Germline V gene sequence: CDR1 MNHEY, CDR2 SMNVEV (reference sequence). This CDR3 contains 14 residues. Trimming cost V 0 bases and J 7 bases, with 10 bases left between them. The CDR3 coding sequence is TGTGCCAGCAGTTTATCTAGAATTGGGCAGCCCCAGCATTTT. This translates into CASSLSRIGQPQHF.

This clonotype has only a few counts. J is TRBJ1-1 and V is TRBV20-1, with D unclear. V gave up 4 bases and J gave up 1 base, with 7 bases separating them. The CDR3 has 12 residues. Germline-derived CDR1 and CDR2 are DFQATT and SNEGSKA (reference sequence). The CDR3 is CSANAPNTEAFF. The DNA for the CDR3 is TGCAGTGCTAATGCCCCGAACACTGAAGCTTTCTTT.

This clonotype was counted ten times or more. The chain uses TRBV10-3 and TRBJ1-5, with 9 bases fitting TRBD1. The germline CDR1 and CDR2 sequences are ENHRY and SYGVKD. The J segment lost 4 bases and the V segment lost 4 bases, leaving 2 bases of the junction unmatched. There are 14 residues in the CDR3. Here the CDR3 reads CAISVDRGNQPQHF. In DNA, the CDR3 is TGTGCCATCAGTGTGGACAGGGGAAATCAGCCCCAGCATTTT.

This CDR3 is CASSSDMFQPRETQYF. The CDR3 DNA follows: TGTGCCAGCAGTTCGGACATGTTCCAGCCCCGAGAGACCCAGTACTTC. The chain employs TRBV6-2 or TRBV6-3 and TRBJ2-5, with a possible D match to TRBD1 (5 bases). The CDR3 is 16 residues long. Germline assignment: CDR1 MNHEY and CDR2 SVGEGT. V shed 4 bases and J shed 4 bases, with 19 bases lying between them.

This clonotype was seen ten or more times. The rearrangement uses TRBV11-1 and TRBJ1-1; no clear D gene. The germline V and J ends were trimmed by 3 bases and 1 base, with 6 bases remaining between them. The CDR3 runs 13 residues. CDR1 is SGHAT and CDR2 is FQDESV in the germline V gene (reference sequence). This chain's CDR3 is CASSFTENTEAFF. CDR3 sequence (DNA): TGTGCCAGCAGCTTTACAGAGAACACTGAAGCTTTCTTT.

A note on this clonotype: A much larger clone is a single base away; this may be a read error. This sequence joins TRBV3-1 and TRBJ2-7, with D perhaps TRBD1 (6 bases). The germline CDR1 and CDR2 sequences are LGHDT and YNNKEL (reference sequence). V was pared by 6 bases and J by 9 bases, with 12 bases between. This CDR3 has 11 amino acids. The CDR3: CASREGVVQYF. CDR3 bases: TGTGCCAGCAGAGAGGGGGTTGTGCAGTACTTC.

The CDR3 loop reads CASSRNLQGRAFF. CDR3 bases: TGTGCCAGCAGCCGAAATCTTCAGGGCAGGGCTTTCTTT. The V call is TRBV6-2 or TRBV6-3, the J call TRBJ1-1; a weak D match, TRBD1 (5 bases). Germline CDR1 and CDR2: MNHEY and SVGEGT. The V gene lost 6 bases and the J gene lost 11 bases, with 19 bases spanning the gap. The CDR3 runs to 13 residues.

V and J are TRBV7-3 and TRBJ2-1; the match to TRBD2 covers 12 bases. Trimming removed 5 bases from V and 9 bases from J; junction bases left unmatched: 5. CDR3 length: 14 residues. The germline V gene has CDR1 SGHTA and CDR2 FQGTGA. The CDR3 sequence is CASSASGGAAEQFF. In nucleotides, the CDR3 is TGTGCCAGCAGCGCTAGCGGGGGGGCCGCTGAGCAGTTCTTC.

This clonotype was seen a handful of times. The CDR3 sequence: CASKRTETGTRGEQYF. As DNA, the CDR3 is TGTGCCAGCAAGAGAACCGAGACCGGGACTAGAGGCGAGCAGTACTTC. The chain is built from TRBV2 and TRBJ2-7, with 8 bases lining up with TRBD2. Germline CDR1 reads SNHLY; CDR2 reads FYNNEI. The CDR3 totals 16 residues. J lost 6 bases, V lost 7 bases, and 17 bases had no gene match.

CDR3 sequence reads: CASSFSFGGPRDTQYF. The CDR3 DNA reads as TGTGCCAGCAGCTTCTCATTCGGGGGCCCACGAGATACGCAGTATTTT. The J gene is TRBJ2-3, the V gene TRBV7-9, with D perhaps assigned TRBD1 or TRBD2 (6 bases each). The CDR3 length is 16 residues. Germline CDR1 reads SEHNR; CDR2 reads FQNEAQ (reference sequence). V gave up 3 bases and J gave up 5 bases, with 18 bases separating them. Supplemented by reference TRBV7-9 and TRBJ2-3, the full variable domain reads DTGVSQNPRHKITKRGQNVTFRCDPISEHNRLYWYRQTLGQGPEFLTYFQNEAQLEKSRLLSDRFSAERPKGSFSTLEIQRTEQGDSAMYLCASSFSFGGPRDTQYFGPGTRLTVL.

This clonotype appeared many times. The chain joins TRBV20-1 to TRBJ2-3; 8 nucleotides agree with TRBD1. Germline values: CDR1 DFQATT, CDR2 SNEGSKA (reference sequence). V shed 3 bases and J 4 bases; nucleotides not matched to a gene: 9. The CDR3 is made up of 15 amino acids. The CDR3 protein is CSARATGETADTQYF. The DNA of the CDR3 is TGCAGTGCTAGGGCGACAGGGGAAACGGCAGATACGCAGTATTTT.

This clonotype has ten or more counts. V usage is TRBV2 and J usage is TRBJ1-1; D unresolved. Between the trimmed V and J ends, which lost 5 bases and 0 bases, there was a span of 13 bases. The CDR3 contains 15 residues. Germline CDR1 SNHLY, CDR2 FYNNEI. The CDR3 nucleotides read TGTGCCAGCAGTCCCCTCCCAACAGTGAACACTGAAGCTTTCTTT. This translates into CASSPLPTVNTEAFF.

The rearrangement joins TRBV7-9 to TRBJ1-1, with D perhaps TRBD1 (5 bases). CDR3 length equals 15 residues. Germline assignment: CDR1 SEHNR and CDR2 FQNEAQ (reference sequence). V was cut by 5 bases and J by 0 bases, with 13 bases left in between. The CDR3 region is CASSPRDPLNTEAFF. In DNA form, the CDR3 reads TGTGCCAGCAGCCCCCGGGACCCCTTGAACACTGAAGCTTTCTTT.

Written as DNA, the CDR3 is TGTGCCAGCAGTTACTCTGGACAGGGGAGCCCTGGAAACACCATATATTTT. This translates into CASSYSGQGSPGNTIYF. The chain recombines TRBV6-5 with TRBJ1-3; 9 bases match TRBD1. This CDR3 contains 17 residues. CDR1 MNHEY and CDR2 SVGAGI come from the germline V gene. V dropped 0 bases and J dropped 2; count of bases not matched to a gene: 5.

The chain carries TRBV2 and TRBJ2-1, with a tentative D call TRBD2 (6 bases). Trimming cost V 10 bases and J 14 bases, with 18 bases left between them. The CDR3 contains 11 residues. The germline gives CDR1 SNHLY, CDR2 FYNNEI. The CDR3 DNA is TGTGCCACTGGGGGAGGCGGGCCGGAGTTCTTC. It is translated as CATGGGGPEFF.

The chain combines TRBV2 with TRBJ2-7; no clear D gene. This CDR3 is built from 13 residues. Germline CDR1 and CDR2: SNHLY and FYNNEI. Trimming took 2 bases from V and 3 from J, leaving 8 bases between them. CDR3 sequence (DNA): TGTGCCAGCAGTGAATGGTCCGACTACGAGCAGTACTTC. It translates to CASSEWSDYEQYF. The full variable domain, its missing parts supplied by reference TRBV2 and TRBJ2-7, is EPEVTQTPSHQVTQMGQEVILRCVPISNHLYFYWYRQILGQKVEFLVSFYNNEISEKSEIFDDQFSVERPDGSNFTLKIRSTKLEDSAMYFCASSEWSDYEQYFGPGTRLTVT.

This chain uses TRBV7-9 with TRBJ1-4, with 9 positions matching TRBD1. Germline V lookup: CDR1 SEHNR, CDR2 FQNEAQ (reference sequence). The CDR3 covers 15 residues. Trimming removed 5 bases from V and 8 bases from J; junction bases left unmatched: 9. CDR3 bases: TGTGCCAGCAGCACTCGGGACAGGGCCTCCGAAAAACTGTTTTTT. Protein: CASSTRDRASEKLFF.

CDR3 nucleotide sequence: TGCAGTGCTAGGAAAGCTAGCGGGGGTCGCATCGGGGAGCTGTTTTTT. Amino acid sequence: CSARKASGGRIGELFF. This chain uses TRBV20-1 with TRBJ2-2; 10 bases align to TRBD2. After removal of 3 bases from V and 7 bases from J, the junction contained 11 bases not matched to a gene. The CDR3 has 16 amino acids. Germline V gene sequence: CDR1 DFQATT, CDR2 SNEGSKA (reference sequence).

In the case of this clonotype: A much larger clone is a single base away; this may be a read error. V gene TRBV7-9 combines with J gene TRBJ2-7; 7 bases align to TRBD1. Germline V gene data show CDR1 as SEHNR and CDR2 as FQNEAQ (reference sequence). CDR3 length: 12 residues. J was trimmed by 6 bases and V by 5 bases; bases with no gene match: 4. The CDR3 protein is CASSRQGSEQYF. CDR3 nucleotides: TGTGCCAGCAGCCGACAGGGCTCCGAGCAGTACTTC.